The 9 T cell receptor beta chains listed next were all sequenced from one sample in a study of T cells in Graves' hyperthyroidism and ophthalmopathy. RNA transcripts gave rise to amplified TCR beta CDR3 regions. The HTBI primer set served for first-round RT-PCR of the TCR CDR3. TCRdb re-derived calls from the multiplex PCR reads in MiXCR, one entry per CDR3 protein. The sample gives 500,000 to 650,000 distinct CDR3 sequences, approximately 17% of which show up once; under 20% is in the top ten. Specimen: blood. Receptor source: a woman in her late teens or twenties with Graves' ophthalmopathy.

The CDR3 is CASSASQVSGNTIYF. CDR3 DNA: TGCGCCAGCAGCGCGAGCCAGGTCTCTGGAAACACCATATATTTT. The V and J genes are TRBV5-1 and TRBJ1-3; D ambiguous. Trimming stripped 4 bases from V and 0 bases from J, with 11 bases between. Germline CDR1 reads SGHRS; CDR2 reads YFSETQ. The CDR3 runs to 15 residues.

The table lists this clonotype with many counts. The chain has TRBV7-8 and TRBJ2-3; D is possibly TRBD1 (5 bases). CDR3 length: 14 residues. Deletions cut 5 bases from V and 5 bases from J, with 14 bases between. CDR1 SGHVS and CDR2 FQNEAQ come from the germline V gene. The CDR3 protein is CASSEDRSRDTQYF. Written as DNA, the CDR3 is TGTGCCAGCAGCGAAGACAGATCCCGAGATACGCAGTATTTT.

This clonotype was recorded at least ten times. V gene TRBV30 combines with J gene TRBJ2-1; TRBD2 matches 12 bases. The CDR3 runs 14 residues. CDR1 and CDR2 from the germline V gene are GTSNPN and SVGIG (reference sequence). J was trimmed by 7 bases and V by 7 bases; bases with no gene match: 8. The CDR3 is CASPGLAGRNEQFF. DNA of the CDR3: TGTGCCTCCCCTGGACTAGCGGGACGGAATGAGCAGTTCTTC.

This clonotype has just a few counts. The genes are TRBV7-9 and TRBJ1-1; D ambiguous. The V gene lost 3 bases and the J gene lost 1 base, with 15 bases spanning the gap. Germline loops: CDR1 SEHNR, CDR2 FQNEAQ (reference sequence). This CDR3 contains 16 residues. In nucleotides, the CDR3 is TGTGCCAGCAGCTTGATAAGGGCGAACGAGAACACTGAAGCTTTCTTT. Its translation is CASSLIRANENTEAFF.

This clonotype was recorded once. This chain uses TRBV6-2 or TRBV6-3 with TRBJ2-3; 10 bases map to TRBD2. The length of the CDR3 is 16 residues. The V gene end was trimmed by 2 bases and the J gene end by 4 bases; junction bases not matched to a gene: 6. Germline lookup yields CDR1 MNHEY and CDR2 SVGEGT. The CDR3 nucleotides are TGTGCCAGCAGTTACGGTCGGCTAGCGGGAGCAGATACGCAGTATTTT. Translation: CASSYGRLAGADTQYF.

This clonotype was counted at least ten times. The genes are TRBV6-1 and TRBJ1-1; no clear D. The germline V gene has CDR1 MNHNS and CDR2 SASEGT. The CDR3 contains 15 residues. V was shortened by 6 bases and J by 0 bases, with 14 bases between the two germline ends. Written as DNA, the CDR3 is TGTGCCAGCAGCGCAGCCTACAGTTTGAACACTGAAGCTTTCTTT. Protein: CASSAAYSLNTEAFF.

The rearrangement joins TRBV6-9 to TRBJ1-4; a possible D gene is TRBD1 (6 bases). This CDR3 has 13 residues. Trimming stripped 2 bases from V and 12 bases from J, with 13 bases between. Looked up from germline, CDR1 is MNHGY and CDR2 is SVAAGI. The CDR3 loop is CASSYQGGGELFF. The CDR3 region has the DNA TGTGCCAGCAGTTATCAAGGGGGAGGAGAACTGTTTTTT.

This clonotype has a handful of counts. This chain links TRBV20-1 with TRBJ1-1; D is possibly TRBD1 (6 bases). The germline gives CDR1 DFQATT, CDR2 SNEGSKA (reference sequence). CDR3 length equals 15 residues. Trimming removed 5 bases at V and 0 bases at J, with 16 bases between. The CDR3 nucleotides are TGCAGTGCTCTAAACAGGGTAAACATGAACACTGAAGCTTTCTTT. Protein: CSALNRVNMNTEAFF.

The V and J genes are TRBV12-3 or TRBV12-4 and TRBJ1-2; D uncertain. V was cut by 3 bases and J by 1 base, with 6 bases left in between. The CDR3 totals 13 residues. CDR3 sequence (DNA): TGTGCCAGCAGTTTGGCGTATAACTATGGCTACACCTTC. Protein product: CASSLAYNYGYTF.